A single T cell receptor beta chain is shown here with its context. The antigen is not known. TCRdb keeps only in-frame clones here, not all; method: immunoSEQ multiplex PCR. The profile covers tens of thousands of clones, with approximately 74% appearing a single time and approximately 9% taken by the ten largest. The germline V gene has CDR1 SQVTM and CDR2 ANQGSEA. The CDR3 sequence is 13 residues long. V gave up 4 bases and J gave up 2 bases, with 10 bases separating them. The data belong to a study of vaccination effects on CD4 cells after COVID-19. For the study at large: Two recovered convalescent patients were sampled 16 days and one week pre-vaccination. General study results and limits: Late post-vaccination samples showed marked contraction of infection- and vaccine-induced clones.

Following a roughly eleven-day culture, CD4+ T cells were purified. The authors exchanged half the medium for IL-2 medium on days 3 and 7. This chain uses TRBV29-1 with TRBJ2-3; D is uncertain. The input for sequencing was CD4+ T cells from PBMCs cultured without peptide, taken before COVID-19 vaccination. The clonotype was recovered from a human donor who had a prior SARS-CoV-2 infection. The CDR3 loop reads CSVGLTYTDTQYF. The CDR3 DNA is TGCAGCGTTGGCCTCACGTACACAGATACGCAGTATTTT.